One sample yielded the 22 T cell receptor beta chains listed below, sequenced in a study of cytomegalovirus exposure and HLA in healthy donors. Primers for the PCR totalled 60 Vbeta and 13 Jbeta. The protocol was immunoSEQ multiplex PCR, while the TCRdb copy is restricted to in-frame clones and leaves out a portion. The table shows roughly 200,000 clones, with approximately 85% occurring only once. Sample: PBMCs. These receptors were collected from a woman aged 50 to 65 in good health and CMV-seronegative.

This clone was recorded once. The V and J genes are TRBV6-1 and TRBJ2-1; 7 nucleotides match TRBD2. V lost 2 bases, J lost 1 base, and 17 bases stayed unmatched. The CDR3 contains 20 residues. In germline, CDR1 is MNHNS, CDR2 SASEGT. In DNA form, the CDR3 reads TGTGCCAGCAGTGAAAGGGGCCAACCTTGGGGGGGGAGATCCTACAATGAGCAGTTCTTC. It encodes CASSERGQPWGGRSYNEQFF.

This rearrangement joins TRBV11-3 to TRBJ2-5, with TRBD2 identical over 7 bases. Per germline, CDR1 SGHNT and CDR2 YENEEA. The CDR3 totals 13 residues. V shed 2 bases, J shed 11 bases, and the junction held 8 bases outside the gene matches. The CDR3 spells CASSLTGGEIQYF. For the CDR3, the DNA is TGTGCCAGCAGCTTAACTGGGGGGGAGATTCAGTACTTC.

This clone was found a few times. The chain couples TRBV15 to TRBJ2-2, with 7 bases fitting TRBD2. The germline V gene has CDR1 LNHNV and CDR2 YYDKDF (reference sequence). CDR3 size: 19 residues. V trimming: 1 base; J trimming: 4 bases; junction bases outside the gene matches: 15. CDR3 amino acids: CATSRVRWASGPLTGELFF. In DNA, the CDR3 is TGTGCCACCAGCAGAGTACGTTGGGCTAGCGGTCCACTCACCGGGGAGCTGTTTTTT.

This chain uses TRBV28 with TRBJ2-7; maybe TRBD1 (5 bases). The CDR3 sequence is 13 residues long. Deletions cut 3 bases from V and 3 bases from J, with 9 bases between. CDR1 is MDHEN and CDR2 is SYDVKM in the germline V gene. CDR3 in amino acids: CASSLGRIYEQYF. In nucleotides, the CDR3 is TGTGCCAGCAGTTTGGGGCGCATCTACGAGCAGTACTTC.

Here the CDR3 DNA reads TGTGCCAGCAGAATCAGGGGGGATTTAGCCAAAAACATTCAGTACTTC. Translation gives CASRIRGDLAKNIQYF. The rearrangement links TRBV28 to TRBJ2-4; tentative D call: TRBD1 (7 bases). V was cut by 6 bases and J by 0 bases, with 15 bases left in between. The CDR3 consists of 16 residues. Germline values: CDR1 MDHEN, CDR2 SYDVKM. The variable domain in full, with the rest retrieved from reference TRBV28 and TRBJ2-4, is DVKVTQSSRYLVKRTGEKVFLECVQDMDHENMFWYRQDPGLGLRLIYFSYDVKMKEKGDIPEGYSVSREKKERFSLILESASTNQTSMYLCASRIRGDLAKNIQYFGAGTRLSVL.

The chain combines TRBV7-9 with TRBJ1-2; 7 nucleotides agree with TRBD1. CDR3 length equals 16 residues. Per germline, CDR1 SEHNR and CDR2 FQNEAQ (reference sequence). V gave up 4 bases and J gave up 3 bases; unmatched junction bases: 11. The CDR3 sequence is CASSSRKGARDYGYTF. Written as DNA, the CDR3 is TGTGCCAGCAGCTCCAGGAAGGGGGCGCGGGACTATGGCTACACCTTC. The full variable domain, in which reference TRBV7-9 and TRBJ1-2 provide the parts outside the CDR3, is DTGVSQNPRHKITKRGQNVTFRCDPISEHNRLYWYRQTLGQGPEFLTYFQNEAQLEKSRLLSDRFSAERPKGSFSTLEIQRTEQGDSAMYLCASSSRKGARDYGYTFGSGTRLTVV.

The genes are TRBV28 and TRBJ1-2, with 11 bases matching TRBD1. The CDR3 length is 15 residues. CDR1 and CDR2 (germline): MDHEN, SYDVKM. V lost 6 bases and J lost 5; bases outside the gene matches: 8. This CDR3 reads CASRPGQGARYGYTF. CDR3 in DNA: TGTGCCAGCAGGCCTGGACAGGGGGCTAGATATGGCTACACCTTC.

The chain recombines TRBV7-2 with TRBJ1-5; D may be TRBD1 (6 bases). This CDR3 is 13 amino acids long. The germline V gene has CDR1 SGHTA and CDR2 FQGNSA. V was clipped by 7 bases and J by 3 bases, with 10 bases between them. The DNA of the CDR3 is TGTGCCAGCACCCGACAGGCCAATCAGCCCCAGCATTTT. The encoded protein is CASTRQANQPQHF.

This chain links TRBV6-5 with TRBJ2-3; D possibly corresponds to TRBD2 (6 bases). With 4 bases removed from V and 3 bases from J, the gap between germline ends came to 8 bases. CDR3 length: 13 amino acids. Germline V gene sequence: CDR1 MNHEY, CDR2 SVGAGI. This CDR3 is CASSSTSTDTQYF. The CDR3 DNA reads TGTGCCAGCAGTTCGACTAGTACAGATACGCAGTATTTT.

The chain uses TRBV18 and TRBJ1-2; maybe TRBD1 (6 bases). V was shortened by 4 bases and J by 3 bases, with 15 bases between the two germline ends. Germline lookup yields CDR1 KGHSH and CDR2 LQKENI. The CDR3 contains 15 residues. As DNA, the CDR3 is TGTGCCAGCTCACGATCCGACAGGTCCGACTATGGCTACACCTTC. The encoded protein is CASSRSDRSDYGYTF.

The chain joins TRBV2 to TRBJ2-3, with 9 bases matching TRBD2. The CDR3 sequence is 15 residues long. Looked up from germline, CDR1 is SNHLY and CDR2 is FYNNEI. V was pared by 4 bases and J by 0 bases, with 2 bases of the junction left unmatched. In DNA form, the CDR3 reads TGTGCCAGCAGTGGGCTAGCGGGAAGCACAGATACGCAGTATTTT. Translation: CASSGLAGSTDTQYF.

This chain connects TRBV6-1 to TRBJ1-5; D call uncertain. Per germline, CDR1 MNHNS and CDR2 SASEGT. V shed 6 bases and J shed 0 bases, with 12 bases lying between them. The CDR3 spans 15 residues. The CDR3 protein is CASSARRYSNQPQHF. CDR3 DNA sequence: TGTGCCAGCAGCGCTCGCCGGTATAGCAATCAGCCCCAGCATTTT.

This chain uses TRBV7-8 with TRBJ2-5, with 9 bases lining up with TRBD1. Unmatched junction bases numbered 15, after V lost 5 bases and J lost 11 bases. Germline lookup yields CDR1 SGHVS and CDR2 FQNEAQ. The CDR3 covers 15 residues. In DNA, the CDR3 is TGTGCCAGCAGCCCCCGGGACAGGGTCCCCGGGGAGCAGTACTTC. As protein: CASSPRDRVPGEQYF.

The chain employs TRBV28 and TRBJ1-4; D is undetermined. Trimming took off 5 bases at V and 8 bases at J, with 24 bases between the two ends. The CDR3 length is 17 residues. The germline gives CDR1 MDHEN, CDR2 SYDVKM. CDR3 amino acids: CASSPRRSSGLREKLFF. The CDR3, as DNA: TGTGCCAGCAGTCCGCGAAGGAGTAGCGGACTTCGGGAAAAACTGTTTTTT.

Notes on this clone: Compared with germline, one end of the junction differs, possibly owing to a read error. The genes are TRBV7-9 and TRBJ1-3, with D tentatively TRBD1 (6 bases). Germline lookup yields CDR1 SEHNR and CDR2 FQNEAQ (reference sequence). This CDR3 is 17 amino acids long. The CDR3, as DNA: TGTTCCAGCAGCTCCGTGACAGGTGAACACTCTGGAAACACCATATATTTT. Its translation is CSSSSVTGEHSGNTIYF.

V and J are TRBV15 and TRBJ2-1; 7 positions agree with TRBD2. Germline CDR1 and CDR2: LNHNV and YYDKDF (reference sequence). With 1 base clipped from V and 2 bases from J, the junction kept 8 bases outside the gene matches. CDR3 length: 17 residues. CDR3 sequence reads: CATSRVAGTPAYNEQFF. In DNA, the CDR3 is TGTGCCACCAGCAGAGTAGCGGGCACTCCCGCCTACAATGAGCAGTTCTTC.

J is TRBJ1-4 and V is TRBV7-9; 9 positions agree with TRBD1. V shed 3 bases and J 8 bases; nucleotides not matched to a gene: 10. Germline CDR1 reads SEHNR; CDR2 reads FQNEAQ (reference sequence). The CDR3 length is 16 residues. For the CDR3, the DNA is TGTGCCAGCAGCTTGCCATTACAGGGGGCAGAGGAAAAACTGTTTTTT. Translated: CASSLPLQGAEEKLFF.

The V call is TRBV7-8, the J call TRBJ2-1; TRBD2 matches 12 bases. V dropped 5 bases and J dropped 7; count of bases not matched to a gene: 6. CDR1 is SGHVS and CDR2 is FQNEAQ in the germline V gene. This CDR3 has 15 amino acids. The CDR3 nucleotides are TGTGCCAGCAGCGCACCGACTAGCGGGAGAAATGAGCAGTTCTTC. The encoded protein is CASSAPTSGRNEQFF.

CDR3 DNA: TGTGCCAGTAGTCGGACTAGCGGGATATACGAGCAGTACTTC. Translating it yields CASSRTSGIYEQYF. This chain links TRBV19 with TRBJ2-7, with TRBD2 matching over 12 bases. Germline loops: CDR1 LNHDA, CDR2 SQIVND (reference sequence). CDR3 size: 14 residues. The V segment lost 5 bases and the J segment 4 bases; nucleotides outside the gene matches: 3.

This clone has more than one count but fewer than ten. V usage is TRBV29-1 and J usage is TRBJ2-4; 9 bases are shared with TRBD1. Germline V gene sequence: CDR1 SQVTM, CDR2 ANQGSEA. V shed 6 bases and J 7 bases; nucleotides not matched to a gene: 4. There are 12 residues in the CDR3. CDR3 residues: CSVGGTGNIQYF. In nucleotides, the CDR3 is TGCAGCGTGGGGGGGACAGGGAACATTCAGTACTTC.

The chain couples TRBV7-3 to TRBJ2-2; D may be TRBD1 (6 bases). The germline V gene encodes CDR1 SGHTA and CDR2 FQGTGA. Trimming pared 5 bases from V and 3 bases from J, leaving 13 bases between. This CDR3 has 15 amino acids. CDR3: CASSLYGQYTGELFF. As DNA, the CDR3 is TGTGCCAGCAGCCTTTATGGACAGTACACCGGGGAGCTGTTTTTT.

The V gene is TRBV5-1, the J gene TRBJ2-1, with 7 bases matching TRBD2. V shed 5 bases and J 9 bases; nucleotides not matched to a gene: 14. The V gene's germline CDR1 is SGHRS and CDR2 YFSETQ. The CDR3 has 15 residues. The CDR3 is CASSTGGLDTVEQFF. CDR3 coding DNA: TGCGCCAGCAGTACCGGTGGACTAGATACGGTTGAGCAGTTCTTC.